Given below is one T cell receptor beta chain in context. The antigen is unknown. The data are from a study of CD4 T cells in relation to SARS-CoV-2 and coronaviruses. Study context: The HLA restriction of the shared crossreactive spike epitopes was mapped. Study-wide findings and caveats: Approximately 65% of donors had memory CD4+ clonotypes crossrecognizing SARS-CoV-2 and common cold coronavirus spike.

Before the COVID-19 pandemic, during about 2010-2019, CD4+ T cells were taken from unexposed donors. Naive and memory CD4+ T cells were separated from cryopreserved PBMCs. Deep TCR-beta sequencing used DNA from uncultured naive and memory CD4+ T cells. Sequencing used immunoSEQ multiplex PCR; TCRdb keeps in-frame clones, though not all of them. This sample carries under 90,000 clones, 85% to 95% of them seen once, and the ten largest clones take around 0.25%. Material: naive CD4+ T cells from PBMCs. Specified subset: naive CD4+ T cells isolated by negative enrichment. This TCR derives from a human donor in good health.

The CDR3 loop reads CASSSMTGVTNEKLFF. The CDR3, as DNA: TGTGCCAGCAGTTCCATGACGGGGGTAACTAATGAAAAACTGTTTTTT. The rearrangement joins TRBV28 to TRBJ1-4; a possible D gene is TRBD1 (5 bases). Trimming stripped 4 bases from V and 1 base from J, with 13 bases between. The CDR3 extends over 16 amino acids. Germline lookup yields CDR1 MDHEN and CDR2 SYDVKM.